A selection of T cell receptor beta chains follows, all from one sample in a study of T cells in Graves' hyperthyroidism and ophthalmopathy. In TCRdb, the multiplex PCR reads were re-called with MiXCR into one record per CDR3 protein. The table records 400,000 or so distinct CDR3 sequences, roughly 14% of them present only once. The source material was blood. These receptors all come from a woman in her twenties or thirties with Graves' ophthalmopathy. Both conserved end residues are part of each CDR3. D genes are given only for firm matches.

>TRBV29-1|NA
CSVEGVGVSNTEAFF
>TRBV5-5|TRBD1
CASGEVRDRGASNYGYTF
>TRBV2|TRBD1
CASSEFGTGNTEAFF
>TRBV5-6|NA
CASSEGGVGNQPQHF
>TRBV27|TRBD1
CASSSQGVGAKNIQYF
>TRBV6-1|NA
CASSEMRQAQETQYF
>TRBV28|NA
CASSPPWSPQETQYF
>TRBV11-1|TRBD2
CASSFLIAGGRLTDTQYF
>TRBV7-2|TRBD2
CASSLTLAGASIPYEQYF
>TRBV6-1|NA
CASSEEGQVVGQPQHF
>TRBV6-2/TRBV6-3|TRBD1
CASSRTGVMFF
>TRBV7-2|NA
CASSTHIGRNEKLFF
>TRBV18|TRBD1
CASSPPQGNYGYTF
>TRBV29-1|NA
CSGQLTMNTEAFF
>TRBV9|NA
CASSVLGFGGASDTQYF
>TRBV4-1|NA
CASSLQIGELFF
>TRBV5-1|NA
CASSSPSDEQYF
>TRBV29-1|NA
CSVEEGSGALVYGYTF